These 17 T cell receptor beta chains share one sample of origin, sequenced in a study of blood T cell repertoires in COVID-19. Clones were read by immunoSEQ multiplex PCR, and TCRdb kept only the in-frame ones, dropping some. The data show 65,000 to 80,000 clones, about nine tenths seen once. The material sequenced was peripheral blood. These TCRs come from a man aged 50-59 years with active COVID-19.

J is TRBJ1-6 and V is TRBV25-1, with 10 bases that match TRBD1. The V and J ends lost 6 bases and 2 bases, in that order; junction bases with no gene match: 7. The germline gives CDR1 MGHDK, CDR2 SYGVNS. This CDR3 has 17 residues. CDR3 in amino acids: CASREGQGGPYNSPLHF. The CDR3 DNA is TGTGCCAGCAGGGAAGGACAGGGGGGCCCCTATAATTCACCCCTCCACTTT.

V gene TRBV30 combines with J gene TRBJ2-7, with 8 positions matching TRBD1. The germline V gene has CDR1 GTSNPN and CDR2 SVGIG (reference sequence). The CDR3 length is 13 residues. V was clipped by 2 bases and J by 2 bases; unmatched bases: 2. The chain's CDR3 is CAWSSTGAYEQYF. The CDR3 DNA reads TGTGCCTGGAGTTCGACAGGGGCCTACGAGCAGTACTTC.

This clone was seen only once. The CDR3 DNA follows: TGCGCCAGCAGCTGGGAGGACACCGGGGAGCTGTTTTTT. Translation gives CASSWEDTGELFF. This sequence joins TRBV5-1 and TRBJ2-2; D perhaps matches TRBD2 (6 bases). Germline V gene lookup returns CDR1 SGHRS and CDR2 YFSETQ. V lost 3 bases to trimming and J lost 3 bases, with 6 bases between them. CDR3 size: 13 residues. The full variable domain, in which reference TRBV5-1 and TRBJ2-2 provide the parts outside the CDR3, is KAGVTQTPRYLIKTRGQQVTLSCSPISGHRSVSWYQQTPGQGLQFLFEYFSETQRNKGNFPGRFSGRQFSNSRSEMNVSTLELGDSALYLCASSWEDTGELFFGEGSRLTVL.

The rearrangement links TRBV5-1 to TRBJ1-6; D is ambiguous. The CDR3 has 17 amino acids. Germline CDR1 reads SGHRS; CDR2 reads YFSETQ. Trimming shortened V by 2 bases and J by 5 bases, and 17 bases separated the two germline ends. CDR3 loop: CASSFSSSEVDNSPLHF. The CDR3 nucleotides are TGCGCCAGCAGCTTCTCCAGCTCCGAGGTGGATAATTCACCCCTCCACTTT.

The chain carries TRBV5-6 and TRBJ1-1, with 9 bases aligning to TRBD1. With 2 bases clipped from V and 2 bases from J, the junction kept 4 bases outside the gene matches. This CDR3 contains 15 residues. CDR1 and CDR2 (germline): SGHDT, YYEEEE. The CDR3 reads CASSFPGQGNTEAFF. Written as DNA, the CDR3 is TGTGCCAGCAGCTTCCCGGGACAGGGTAACACTGAAGCTTTCTTT. The full variable domain, in which reference TRBV5-6 and TRBJ1-1 provide the parts outside the CDR3, is DAGVTQSPTHLIKTRGQQVTLRCSPKSGHDTVSWYQQALGQGPQFIFQYYEEEERQRGNFPDRFSGHQFPNYSSELNVNALLLGDSALYLCASSFPGQGNTEAFFGQGTRLTVV.

The chain recombines TRBV24-1 with TRBJ1-3; the match to TRBD1 covers 8 bases. Per the germline V gene, CDR1 is KGHDR and CDR2 is SFDVKD. This CDR3 has 15 residues. The ends lost 4 bases at V and 3 bases at J; junction bases unmatched: 4. For the CDR3, the DNA is TGTGCCACCAGTGACCCGACAGGGGATGGAAACACCATATATTTT. Its protein product is CATSDPTGDGNTIYF.

J is TRBJ1-6 and V is TRBV11-1, with TRBD1 matching over 7 bases. Germline CDR1 and CDR2: SGHAT and FQDESV (reference sequence). The V gene end was trimmed by 1 base and the J gene end by 6 bases; junction bases not matched to a gene: 3. The CDR3 extends over 15 amino acids. In nucleotides, the CDR3 is TGTGCCAGCAGCTTAGATCCAGGGGGTAATTCACCCCTCCACTTT. Protein: CASSLDPGGNSPLHF.

The CDR3 spells CASSYGSRGTYEQYF. In DNA, the CDR3 is TGCGCCAGCAGCTACGGGTCGCGGGGGACTTACGAGCAGTACTTC. The gene calls are TRBV5-1 and TRBJ2-7, with TRBD2 matching 7 bases. CDR3 size: 15 residues. V lost 3 bases to trimming and J lost 4 bases; unmatched junction nucleotides: 10. Germline V CDR1 and CDR2: SGHRS, YFSETQ.

In its sample, this clone was seen a few times. This chain joins TRBV3-1 (or the pseudogene TRBV3-2) and TRBJ1-1, with D possibly matching TRBD1 (5 bases). Trimming took off 3 bases at V and 1 base at J, with 6 bases between the two ends. Germline CDR1 LGHDT, CDR2 YNNKEL (reference sequence). The CDR3 runs to 13 residues. CDR3 residues: CASSHQGNTEAFF. Written as DNA, the CDR3 is TGTGCCAGCAGCCACCAGGGGAACACTGAAGCTTTCTTT.

In regard to this clone: The junction differs from germline at one of its ends, possibly a read error. The sample has other DNA sequences that encode this CDR3 too. The rearrangement links TRBV25-1 to TRBJ2-7, with a weak D call TRBD1 (6 bases). CDR3 length equals 13 residues. Per germline, CDR1 MGHDK and CDR2 SYGVNS. The CDR3 bases are TGTGCCAGCAGTGGTACAGGGATCTACGAGCAATACTTC. The encoded protein is CASSGTGIYEQYF.

The V and J genes are TRBV5-5 and TRBJ2-1; 7 nucleotides match TRBD1. The CDR3 has 16 amino acids. Germline CDR1 is SGHKS and CDR2 is YYEKEE (reference sequence). With V trimmed by 4 bases and J by 6 bases, 13 bases remained unmatched. CDR3 bases: TGTGCCAGCAGCCCCGCCGGGACAGTGAGCGGCAATGAGCAGTTCTTC. It encodes CASSPAGTVSGNEQFF.

The chain links TRBV5-1 to TRBJ2-7; D is unclear. In germline, CDR1 is SGHRS, CDR2 YFSETQ. Trimming removed 0 bases from V and 0 bases from J, with 10 bases in between. This CDR3 comprises 15 residues. The CDR3 coding sequence is TGCGCCAGCAGCTTGGGGGCCGACCGCTCCTACGAGCAGTACTTC. Amino acid sequence: CASSLGADRSYEQYF. Supplemented by reference TRBV5-1 and TRBJ2-7, the full variable domain reads KAGVTQTPRYLIKTRGQQVTLSCSPISGHRSVSWYQQTPGQGLQFLFEYFSETQRNKGNFPGRFSGRQFSNSRSEMNVSTLELGDSALYLCASSLGADRSYEQYFGPGTRLTVT.

The genes are TRBV28 and TRBJ2-2; 8 nucleotides match TRBD1. Germline V lookup: CDR1 MDHEN, CDR2 SYDVKM. With V trimmed by 4 bases and J by 0 bases, 7 bases remained unmatched. The CDR3 runs 17 residues. The CDR3 nucleotides read TGTGCCAGCAGTTCCACGACAGGGGTCGCGAACACCGGGGAGCTGTTTTTT. Protein: CASSSTTGVANTGELFF. The full variable domain, in which reference TRBV28 and TRBJ2-2 provide the parts outside the CDR3, is DVKVTQSSRYLVKRTGEKVFLECVQDMDHENMFWYRQDPGLGLRLIYFSYDVKMKEKGDIPEGYSVSREKKERFSLILESASTNQTSMYLCASSSTTGVANTGELFFGEGSRLTVL.

The chain employs TRBV24-1 and TRBJ2-3; D is uncertain. This CDR3 region has 16 residues. The ends were cut back, 1 base at V and 2 bases at J, with 12 bases in the middle. CDR1 KGHDR and CDR2 SFDVKD come from the germline V gene. The CDR3 here is CATSDLRSENTDTQYF. CDR3 coding DNA: TGTGCCACCAGTGATTTAAGGAGCGAAAACACAGATACGCAGTATTTT.

The V and J genes are TRBV3-1 (or the pseudogene TRBV3-2) and TRBJ1-1; D is ambiguous. CDR1 LGHDT and CDR2 YNNKEL come from the germline V gene (reference sequence). V was trimmed by 1 base and J by 1 base, leaving 7 bases between them. The CDR3 is 14 amino acids. The CDR3 nucleotides are TGTGCCAGCAGCCAAGGCCGGGGGAACACTGAAGCTTTCTTT. It encodes CASSQGRGNTEAFF.

The gene calls are TRBV28 and TRBJ1-2; the D is unclear. The CDR3 consists of 11 residues. Trimming removed 7 bases at V and 7 bases at J, with 10 bases between. Looked up from germline, CDR1 is MDHEN and CDR2 is SYDVKM. CDR3 residues: CASMEGAGYTF. CDR3 DNA: TGTGCCAGCATGGAGGGAGCTGGCTACACCTTC.

As DNA, the CDR3 is TGTGCCACCAGCAGAGAAAGAGACACAGATACGCAGTATTTT. It specifies CATSRERDTDTQYF. The chain recombines TRBV15 with TRBJ2-3, with D unresolved. V lost 0 bases, J lost 2 bases, and 6 bases lay in between. The CDR3 contains 14 residues. Germline V gene data show CDR1 as LNHNV and CDR2 as YYDKDF (reference sequence).